A single sample is the source of the 3 T cell receptor beta chains below, sequenced in a study of esophageal squamous cell carcinoma under preoperative chemotherapy. Time point: after preoperative PTX-NDP chemotherapy. TCRdb redid the calling of the PCR reads with MiXCR, one entry per CDR3 protein. The sample holds about 19,000 distinct CDR3 sequences, 35% to 55% seen once. This specimen was taken from a patient given preoperative chemotherapy. These receptors were obtained from a human donor with esophageal squamous cell carcinoma. The donor label of this sample is uncertain.

About this clonotype: One end of the junction varies from germline; a read error may be responsible. This sequence joins TRBV7-2 and TRBJ2-3; D tentatively reads TRBD1 or TRBD2 (7 bases each). Germline V gene data show CDR1 as SGHTA and CDR2 as FQGNSA. The CDR3 loop spans 16 amino acids. The CDR3 loop is CASRGRQGGDTETQYF. CDR3 nucleotides: TGTGCCAGCAGGGGACGCCAGGGGGGGGACACAGAGACGCAGTATTTT.

This clonotype was detected many times. The V gene is TRBV7-8, the J gene TRBJ1-2; 7 positions agree with TRBD1. The J segment lost 5 bases and the V segment lost 1 base, leaving 4 bases of the junction unmatched. This CDR3 has 14 amino acids. CDR1 is SGHVS and CDR2 is FQNEAQ in the germline V gene. The CDR3 region is CASSLGGTVYGYTF. The CDR3 region has the DNA TGTGCCAGCAGCTTAGGAGGGACAGTGTATGGCTACACCTTC.

This clonotype appeared many times. The chain links TRBV6-2 or TRBV6-3 to TRBJ2-1, with 11 bases lining up with TRBD1. Germline-derived CDR1 and CDR2 are MNHEY and SVGEGT. This CDR3 comprises 19 residues. V shed 7 bases and J 4 bases; nucleotides not matched to a gene: 18. The CDR3 region is CASTPFRDRGSRPYNEQFF. The CDR3 DNA reads TGTGCCAGCACCCCCTTCCGGGACAGGGGGTCTCGTCCATACAATGAGCAGTTCTTC.